The entry below gives a single TCR beta chain sequence along with its context. A junction end diverges from the germline sequence, so it may reflect a read error. TCRdb fed the reads into MiXCR, producing one record per CDR3 protein. The sample carries over 300,000 distinct CDR3 sequences, 15% to 20% recorded once. The CDR3 totals 14 residues. The record originates from a study of T cell repertoires in cytomegalovirus infection. This sequence was found in a human donor in good health (CMV status not recorded). Some clones in this sample may be carry-over from other donors' samples. What was sequenced was PBMCs. The chain links TRBV12-3 or TRBV12-4 to TRBJ2-1; 8 bases are shared with TRBD2. As DNA, the CDR3 is TGTGCCAGCAGTATAGCGGGGTCCTACAATGAGCAGTTCTTC. It codes for CASSIAGSYNEQFF.